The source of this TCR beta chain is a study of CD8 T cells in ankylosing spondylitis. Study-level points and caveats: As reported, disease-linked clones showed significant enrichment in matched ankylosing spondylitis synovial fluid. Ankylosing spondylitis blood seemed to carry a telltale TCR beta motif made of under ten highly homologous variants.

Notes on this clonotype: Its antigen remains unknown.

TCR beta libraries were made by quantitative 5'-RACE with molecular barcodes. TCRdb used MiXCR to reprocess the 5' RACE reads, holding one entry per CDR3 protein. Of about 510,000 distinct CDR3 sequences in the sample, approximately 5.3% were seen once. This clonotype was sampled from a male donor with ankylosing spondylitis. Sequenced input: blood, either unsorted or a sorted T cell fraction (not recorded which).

The CDR3 region is CSGTPSGRTSTDTQYF. The CDR3 DNA is TGCAGTGGAACCCCTAGCGGGAGGACTAGCACAGATACGCAGTATTTT. This chain links TRBV20-1 with TRBJ2-3, with 11 bases fitting TRBD2. Germline CDR1 and CDR2: DFQATT and SNEGSKA (reference sequence). V gave up 7 bases and J gave up 0 bases; unmatched junction bases: 9. CDR3 length equals 16 residues.